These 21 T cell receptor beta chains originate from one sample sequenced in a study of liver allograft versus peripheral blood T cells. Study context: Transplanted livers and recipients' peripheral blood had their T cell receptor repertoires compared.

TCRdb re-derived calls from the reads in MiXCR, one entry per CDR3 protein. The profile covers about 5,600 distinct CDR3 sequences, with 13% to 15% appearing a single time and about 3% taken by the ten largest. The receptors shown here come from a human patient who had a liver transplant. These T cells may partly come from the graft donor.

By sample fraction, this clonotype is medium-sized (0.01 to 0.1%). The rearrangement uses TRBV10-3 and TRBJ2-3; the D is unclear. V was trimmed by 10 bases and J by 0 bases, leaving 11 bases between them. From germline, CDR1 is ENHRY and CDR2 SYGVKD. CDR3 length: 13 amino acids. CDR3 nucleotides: TGTGCCACCGGTTTGACTAGCACAGATACGCAGTATTTT. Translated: CATGLTSTDTQYF.

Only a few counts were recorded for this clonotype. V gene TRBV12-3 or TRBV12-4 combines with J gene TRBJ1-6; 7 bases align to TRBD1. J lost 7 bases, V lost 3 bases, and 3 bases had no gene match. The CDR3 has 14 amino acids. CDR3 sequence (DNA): TGTGCCAGCAGTTTGAAACAGGGGAATTCACCCCTCCACTTT. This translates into CASSLKQGNSPLHF.

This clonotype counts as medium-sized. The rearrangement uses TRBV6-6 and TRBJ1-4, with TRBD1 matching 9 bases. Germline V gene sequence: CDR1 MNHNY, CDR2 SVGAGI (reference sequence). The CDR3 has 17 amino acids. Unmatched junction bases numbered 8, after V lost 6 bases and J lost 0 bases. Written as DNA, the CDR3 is TGTGCCAGCAGGGTACAGGGGGCAGCGGCAACTAATGAAAAACTGTTTTTT. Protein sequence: CASRVQGAAATNEKLFF.

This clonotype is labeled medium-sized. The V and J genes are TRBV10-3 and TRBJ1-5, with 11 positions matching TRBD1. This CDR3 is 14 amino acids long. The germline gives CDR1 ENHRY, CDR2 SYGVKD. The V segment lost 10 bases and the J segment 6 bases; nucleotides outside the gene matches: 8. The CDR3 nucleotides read TGTGCCACCGGCGGACAGGGGGCGTCTCAGCCCCAGCATTTT. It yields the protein CATGGQGASQPQHF.

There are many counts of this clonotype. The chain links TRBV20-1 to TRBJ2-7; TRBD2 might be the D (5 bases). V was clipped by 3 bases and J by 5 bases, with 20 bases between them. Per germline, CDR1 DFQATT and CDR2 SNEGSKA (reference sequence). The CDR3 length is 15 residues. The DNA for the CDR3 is TGCAGTGCTAGCCCGGCCGCTACTAGTCTGGACGAGCAGTACTTC. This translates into CSASPAATSLDEQYF.

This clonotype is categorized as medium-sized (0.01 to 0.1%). The CDR3 bases are TGCAGTGCTAGAATGGGGGCATATGAAGCTTTCTTT. Its translation is CSARMGAYEAFF. The rearrangement uses TRBV20-1 and TRBJ1-1; TRBD1 might be the D (6 bases). The V and J ends lost 2 bases and 7 bases respectively, with 11 bases between them. The CDR3 contains 12 residues. Germline loops: CDR1 DFQATT, CDR2 SNEGSKA (reference sequence).

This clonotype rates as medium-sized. CDR3 sequence reads: CASSLTTGSGNTIYF. CDR3 sequence (DNA): TGTGCCAGCAGTTTGACCACAGGGTCCGGAAACACCATATATTTT. V gene TRBV6-5 combines with J gene TRBJ1-3, with TRBD1 as a possible D gene (6 bases). V was cut by 4 bases and J by 4 bases, with 14 bases left in between. This CDR3 has 15 residues. Looked up from germline, CDR1 is MNHEY and CDR2 is SVGAGI.

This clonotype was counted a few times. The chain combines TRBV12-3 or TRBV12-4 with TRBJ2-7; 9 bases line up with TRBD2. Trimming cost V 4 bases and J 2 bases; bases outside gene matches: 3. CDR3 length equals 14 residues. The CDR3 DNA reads TGTGCCAGCAGTTCCCAGCGGGAGGCCTACGAGCAGTACTTC. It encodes CASSSQREAYEQYF.

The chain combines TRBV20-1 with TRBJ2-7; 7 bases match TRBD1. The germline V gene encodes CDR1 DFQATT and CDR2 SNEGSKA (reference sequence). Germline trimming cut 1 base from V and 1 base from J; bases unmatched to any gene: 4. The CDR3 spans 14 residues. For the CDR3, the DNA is TGCAGTGCTAGAGCAGGGGGTCGATCCTACGAGCAGTACTTC. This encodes CSARAGGRSYEQYF.

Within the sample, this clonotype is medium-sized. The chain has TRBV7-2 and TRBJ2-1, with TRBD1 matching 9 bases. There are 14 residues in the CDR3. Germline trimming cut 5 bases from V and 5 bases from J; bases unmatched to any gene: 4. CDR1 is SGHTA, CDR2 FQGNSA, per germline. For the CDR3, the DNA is TGTGCCAGCAGCCTAGGACAGGGGCACAATGAGCAGTTCTTC. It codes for CASSLGQGHNEQFF.

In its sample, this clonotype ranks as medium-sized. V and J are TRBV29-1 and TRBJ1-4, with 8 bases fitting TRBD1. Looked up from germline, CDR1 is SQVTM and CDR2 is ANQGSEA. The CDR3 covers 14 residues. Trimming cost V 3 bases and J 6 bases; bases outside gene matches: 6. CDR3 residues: CSVDQQGDDEKLFF. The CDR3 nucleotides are TGCAGCGTTGATCAACAGGGGGATGATGAAAAACTGTTTTTT.

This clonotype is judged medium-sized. CDR3 nucleotide sequence: TGTGCCAGCAGCGCGCTTCTCAGCGGGAACACTGAAGCTTTCTTT. Its protein product is CASSALLSGNTEAFF. V is TRBV11-2 and J is TRBJ1-1, with D unclear. The CDR3 has 15 residues. Germline V gives CDR1 SGHAT, CDR2 FQNNGV. Deletions cut 5 bases from V and 1 base from J, with 14 bases between.

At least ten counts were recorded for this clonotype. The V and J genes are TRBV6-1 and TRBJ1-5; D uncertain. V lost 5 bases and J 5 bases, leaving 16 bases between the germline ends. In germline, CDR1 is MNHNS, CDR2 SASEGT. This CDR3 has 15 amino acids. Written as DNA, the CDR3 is TGTGCCAGCAGTACCCGACGGGCGGTTGATCAGCCCCAGCATTTT. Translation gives CASSTRRAVDQPQHF.

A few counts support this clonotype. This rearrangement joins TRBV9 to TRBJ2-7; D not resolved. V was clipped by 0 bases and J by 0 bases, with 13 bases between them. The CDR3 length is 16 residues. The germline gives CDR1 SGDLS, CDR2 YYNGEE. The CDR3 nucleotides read TGTGCCAGCAGCGTAGGCTTTAGCTCGAGCTCCTACGAGCAGTACTTC. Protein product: CASSVGFSSSSYEQYF.

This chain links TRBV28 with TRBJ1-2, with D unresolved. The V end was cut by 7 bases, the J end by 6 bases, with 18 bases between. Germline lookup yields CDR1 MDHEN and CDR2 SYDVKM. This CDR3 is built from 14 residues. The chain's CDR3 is CASNFPGLGNGYTF. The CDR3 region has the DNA TGTGCCAGCAACTTCCCGGGATTAGGGAATGGCTACACCTTC.

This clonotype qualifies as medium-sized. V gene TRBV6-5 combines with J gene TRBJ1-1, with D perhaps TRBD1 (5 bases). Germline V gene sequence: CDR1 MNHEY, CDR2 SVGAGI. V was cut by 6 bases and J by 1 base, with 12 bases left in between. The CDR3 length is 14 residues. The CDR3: CASSSRTRNTEAFF. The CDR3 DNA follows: TGTGCCAGCAGCTCGAGGACAAGGAACACTGAAGCTTTCTTT.

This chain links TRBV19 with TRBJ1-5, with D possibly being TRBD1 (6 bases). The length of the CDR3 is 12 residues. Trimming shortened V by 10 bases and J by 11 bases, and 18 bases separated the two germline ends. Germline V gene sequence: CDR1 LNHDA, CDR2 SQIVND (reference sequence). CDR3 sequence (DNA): TGTGCCACCAAACAATCGGAGGGGGCCCAGCATTTT. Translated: CATKQSEGAQHF.

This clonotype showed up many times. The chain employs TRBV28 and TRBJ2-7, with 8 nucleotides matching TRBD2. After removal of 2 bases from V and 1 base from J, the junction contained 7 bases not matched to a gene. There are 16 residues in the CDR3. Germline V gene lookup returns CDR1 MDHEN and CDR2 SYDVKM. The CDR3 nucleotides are TGTGCCAGCAGTTTACCCGGGACTAGTTCTTCCTACGAGCAGTACTTC. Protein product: CASSLPGTSSSYEQYF.

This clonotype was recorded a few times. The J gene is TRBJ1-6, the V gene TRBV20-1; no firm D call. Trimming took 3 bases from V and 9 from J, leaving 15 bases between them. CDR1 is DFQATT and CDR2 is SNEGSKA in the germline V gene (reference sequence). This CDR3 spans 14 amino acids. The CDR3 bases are TGCAGTGCTAGCCCCCCGGTGGTTGGTTCACCCCTCCACTTT. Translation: CSASPPVVGSPLHF.

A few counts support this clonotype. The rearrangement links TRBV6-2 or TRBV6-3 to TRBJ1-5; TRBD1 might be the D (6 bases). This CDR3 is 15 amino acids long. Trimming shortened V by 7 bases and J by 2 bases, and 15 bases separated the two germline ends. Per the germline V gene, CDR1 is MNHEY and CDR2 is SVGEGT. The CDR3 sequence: CASTPEGGGNQPQHF. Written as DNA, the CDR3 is TGTGCCAGCACGCCGGAGGGGGGGGGCAATCAGCCCCAGCATTTT.

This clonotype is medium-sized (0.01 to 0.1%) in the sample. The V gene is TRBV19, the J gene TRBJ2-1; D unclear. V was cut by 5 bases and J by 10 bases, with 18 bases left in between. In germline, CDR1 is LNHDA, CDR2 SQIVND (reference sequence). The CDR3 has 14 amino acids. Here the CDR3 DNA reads TGTGCCAGTAGTCCAGACACAGTGAAGAGAGAGCAGTTCTTC. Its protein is CASSPDTVKREQFF.